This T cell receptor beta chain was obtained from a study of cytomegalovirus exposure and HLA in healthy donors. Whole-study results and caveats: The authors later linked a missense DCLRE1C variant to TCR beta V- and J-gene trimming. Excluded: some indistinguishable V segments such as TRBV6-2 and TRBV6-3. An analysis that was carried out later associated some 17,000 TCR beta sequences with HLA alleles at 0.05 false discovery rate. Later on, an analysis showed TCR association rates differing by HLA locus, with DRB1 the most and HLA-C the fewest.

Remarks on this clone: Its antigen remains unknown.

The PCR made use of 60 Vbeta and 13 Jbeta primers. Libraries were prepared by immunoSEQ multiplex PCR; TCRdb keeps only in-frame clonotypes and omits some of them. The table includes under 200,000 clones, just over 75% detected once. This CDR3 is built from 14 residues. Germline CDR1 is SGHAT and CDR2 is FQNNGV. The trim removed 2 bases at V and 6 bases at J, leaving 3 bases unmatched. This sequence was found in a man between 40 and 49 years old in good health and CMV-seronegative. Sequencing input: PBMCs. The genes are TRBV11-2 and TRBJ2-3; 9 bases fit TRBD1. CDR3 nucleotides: TGTGCCAGCAGCTTAAACAGGGGGCACGATACGCAGTATTTT. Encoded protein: CASSLNRGHDTQYF.